These 25 T cell receptor beta chains share one sample of origin, sequenced in a study of T cells in Graves' hyperthyroidism and ophthalmopathy. Amplified TCR beta CDR3 regions derived from RNA transcripts. The study used the HTBI primer set for a first-round RT-PCR of the TCR CDR3. Using its own MiXCR run on the multiplex PCR reads, TCRdb lists one record per CDR3 protein. The sample has fewer than 800,000 distinct CDR3 sequences; about a sixth are singletons. The sample consisted of blood. These receptors all stem from a man in his late teens or twenties with Graves' hyperthyroidism.

This clonotype was seen a few times. V and J are TRBV24-1 and TRBJ2-3; D may be TRBD1 or TRBD2 (5 bases each). This CDR3 spans 16 amino acids. Germline lookup yields CDR1 KGHDR and CDR2 SFDVKD. The germline V and J ends were trimmed by 4 bases and 0 bases, with 13 bases remaining between them. The CDR3 sequence is CATSEIGDGSTDTQYF. The CDR3 DNA follows: TGTGCCACCAGTGAGATTGGGGACGGTAGCACAGATACGCAGTATTTT.

The table lists this clonotype with many counts. The chain uses TRBV30 and TRBJ1-1; D gene uncertain. The CDR3 sequence is 13 residues long. Germline values: CDR1 GTSNPN, CDR2 SVGIG (reference sequence). Trimming removed 4 bases at V and 6 bases at J, with 15 bases between. CDR3 in amino acids: CAWNAARYAEAFF. In DNA, the CDR3 is TGTGCCTGGAATGCAGCGAGGTACGCTGAAGCTTTCTTT.

The rearrangement links TRBV2 to TRBJ2-2; 11 bases are a match to TRBD2. The CDR3 covers 15 residues. CDR1 SNHLY and CDR2 FYNNEI come from the germline V gene. The V and J ends lost 11 bases and 3 bases, in that order; junction bases with no gene match: 8. The CDR3 is CAGHYSGRDTGELFF. The CDR3 DNA sequence: TGTGCCGGACATTATAGCGGGAGGGACACCGGGGAGCTGTTTTTT.

In this sample, this clonotype turned up many times. This chain uses TRBV28 with TRBJ1-2, with TRBD1 matching over 9 bases. In germline, CDR1 is MDHEN, CDR2 SYDVKM. This CDR3 has 14 amino acids. J gave up 3 bases and V 5 bases, and 4 bases lay outside the gene matches. This CDR3 reads CASSPWTGDYGYTF. CDR3 sequence (DNA): TGTGCCAGCAGTCCGTGGACAGGGGACTATGGCTACACCTTC.

This clonotype has at least ten counts. This chain uses TRBV7-9 with TRBJ2-7; 9 bases are a match to TRBD2. The CDR3 runs to 15 residues. V lost 5 bases, J lost 1 base, and 6 bases stayed unmatched. Germline V lookup: CDR1 SEHNR, CDR2 FQNEAQ (reference sequence). This CDR3 is CASSPRLAGSYEQYF. CDR3 DNA: TGTGCCAGCAGCCCCCGTCTAGCGGGATCCTACGAGCAGTACTTC.

The rearrangement joins TRBV27 to TRBJ2-3, with a possible D match to TRBD2 (5 bases). Germline V CDR1 and CDR2: MNHEY, SMNVEV (reference sequence). This CDR3 contains 17 residues. Trimming stripped 7 bases from V and 0 bases from J, with 20 bases between. DNA of the CDR3: TGTGCCAGCAAACCCTTAGCCCTAGCCCTAAGCACAGATACGCAGTATTTT. Translating it yields CASKPLALALSTDTQYF.

The gene calls are TRBV6-1 and TRBJ2-3; 8 bases match TRBD2. Trimming removed 6 bases from V and 3 bases from J; junction bases left unmatched: 8. From germline, CDR1 is MNHNS and CDR2 SASEGT. The CDR3 spans 15 residues. In nucleotides, the CDR3 is TGTGCCAGCAGGGTACTAGCGGTAGAGACAGATACGCAGTATTTT. Its translation is CASRVLAVETDTQYF.

This clonotype was found a few times. The CDR3 spells CASSQEEATEAEGTDTQYF. The CDR3 region has the DNA TGTGCCAGCAGCCAAGAAGAGGCTACGGAAGCGGAGGGGACAGATACGCAGTATTTT. This rearrangement joins TRBV3-2 to TRBJ2-3; TRBD2, the table's D call, was not compared with the DNA. TRBV3-2 is an annotated pseudogene. The CDR3 has 19 residues.

The chain employs TRBV18 and TRBJ2-7, with D perhaps TRBD1 (6 bases). The V gene lost 3 bases and the J gene lost 3 bases, with 15 bases spanning the gap. CDR1 and CDR2 (germline): KGHSH, LQKENI. The CDR3 is 15 residues long. CDR3 residues: CASSPLQGLDYEQYF. The CDR3 nucleotides read TGTGCCAGCTCACCCTTACAGGGTCTCGACTACGAGCAGTACTTC.

V is TRBV9 and J is TRBJ2-5; tentative D call: TRBD1 (6 bases). The CDR3 extends over 14 amino acids. Germline V gives CDR1 SGDLS, CDR2 YYNGEE. Trimming removed 2 bases from V and 4 bases from J, with 12 bases in between. CDR3 loop: CASSVSDRPETQYF. In DNA, the CDR3 is TGTGCCAGCAGCGTCAGTGACAGGCCAGAGACCCAGTACTTC.

The rearrangement uses TRBV19 and TRBJ2-1, with D maybe TRBD2 (6 bases). This CDR3 is 14 amino acids long. Germline CDR1 reads LNHDA; CDR2 reads SQIVND (reference sequence). The ends were cut back, 3 bases at V and 7 bases at J, with 13 bases in the middle. CDR3 region: CASSIGGRWNEQFF. In DNA form, the CDR3 reads TGTGCCAGTAGTATCGGTGGGAGGTGGAATGAGCAGTTCTTC.

This clonotype was detected a few times. The chain is built from TRBV28 and TRBJ2-1; 10 bases line up with TRBD2. Germline CDR1 is MDHEN and CDR2 is SYDVKM. Unmatched junction bases numbered 6, after V lost 7 bases and J lost 6 bases. The CDR3 contains 14 residues. This CDR3 is CASNRASGSNEQFF. CDR3 DNA: TGTGCCAGCAACCGGGCTAGCGGGAGCAATGAGCAGTTCTTC.

This clonotype was detected ten times or more. This chain's CDR3 is CASSPGRAASWGYTF. The CDR3 DNA reads as TGTGCCAGCAGCCCCGGCCGGGCGGCCTCGTGGGGCTACACCTTC. This sequence joins TRBV3-1 and TRBJ1-2; D is undetermined. The CDR3 is made up of 15 amino acids. V lost 4 bases to trimming and J lost 8 bases, with 20 bases between them. Germline lookup yields CDR1 LGHDT and CDR2 YNNKEL (reference sequence).

This clonotype occurred many times. The rearrangement links TRBV28 to TRBJ2-7, with 9 bases lining up with TRBD1. The germline gives CDR1 MDHEN, CDR2 SYDVKM. The CDR3 runs 17 residues. The ends lost 5 bases at V and 4 bases at J; junction bases unmatched: 15. The CDR3 region has the DNA TGTGCCAGCAGTCCGAGGGACCCCCGGGACAGGGTGTACGAGCAGTACTTC. It specifies CASSPRDPRDRVYEQYF. The variable domain in full, with the rest retrieved from reference TRBV28 and TRBJ2-7, is DVKVTQSSRYLVKRTGEKVFLECVQDMDHENMFWYRQDPGLGLRLIYFSYDVKMKEKGDIPEGYSVSREKKERFSLILESASTNQTSMYLCASSPRDPRDRVYEQYFGPGTRLTVT.

This chain uses TRBV4-2 with TRBJ1-6; D gene ambiguous. Trimming pared 0 bases from V and 13 bases from J, leaving 10 bases between. Looked up from germline, CDR1 is LGHNA and CDR2 is YNFKEQ. The CDR3 has 13 residues. CDR3 loop: CASSQDNGVPLHF. The CDR3 DNA follows: TGTGCCAGCAGCCAAGATAACGGGGTCCCCCTCCACTTT.

This clonotype was detected many times. This chain links TRBV5-1 with TRBJ2-1; TRBD1 is a possible D gene (5 bases). The V end was cut by 0 bases, the J end by 8 bases, with 9 bases between. CDR3 length equals 13 residues. In germline, CDR1 is SGHRS, CDR2 YFSETQ. The CDR3 sequence: CASSLEQAYEQFF. The CDR3 coding sequence is TGCGCCAGCAGCTTGGAACAGGCCTATGAGCAGTTCTTC.

This clonotype has ten or more counts. The chain links TRBV20-1 to TRBJ2-7, with 7 positions matching TRBD1. Germline CDR1 reads DFQATT; CDR2 reads SNEGSKA (reference sequence). The length of the CDR3 is 13 residues. J gave up 2 bases and V 6 bases, and 7 bases lay outside the gene matches. The CDR3: CSARTGGTYEQYF. CDR3 in DNA: TGCAGTGCGCGGACAGGAGGAACCTACGAGCAGTACTTC.

The sample holds many counts of this clonotype. The gene calls are TRBV5-1 and TRBJ2-5; the D call may be TRBD1 or TRBD2 (7 bases each). The CDR3 runs to 15 residues. Germline loops: CDR1 SGHRS, CDR2 YFSETQ. V lost 3 bases, J lost 3 bases, and 15 bases lay in between. The CDR3 DNA is TGCGCCAGCAGCTCAACAGGGGCGGGGGAAGAGACCCAGTACTTC. Translated: CASSSTGAGEETQYF. Full variable domain (outside the CDR3, taken from reference TRBV5-1 and TRBJ2-5): KAGVTQTPRYLIKTRGQQVTLSCSPISGHRSVSWYQQTPGQGLQFLFEYFSETQRNKGNFPGRFSGRQFSNSRSEMNVSTLELGDSALYLCASSSTGAGEETQYFGPGTRLLVL.

This clonotype occurred many times. The rearrangement joins TRBV24-1 to TRBJ2-1; D ambiguous. V lost 3 bases and J lost 7, with 15 bases in between. The CDR3 has 15 residues. The germline gives CDR1 KGHDR, CDR2 SFDVKD. The CDR3 region is CATSDMRSVVNEQFF. As DNA, the CDR3 is TGTGCCACCAGTGATATGAGGTCGGTAGTGAATGAGCAGTTCTTC.

This chain links TRBV12-5 with TRBJ1-5; D is possibly TRBD1 (6 bases). Germline V lookup: CDR1 LGHNT, CDR2 FRNRAP. The CDR3 contains 16 residues. With 0 bases removed from V and 7 bases from J, the gap between germline ends came to 16 bases. The CDR3 loop is CASGLVLTGQTQPQHF. In nucleotides, the CDR3 is TGTGCTAGTGGTTTGGTACTTACAGGGCAGACACAGCCCCAGCATTTT.

The gene calls are TRBV7-2 and TRBJ2-7, with TRBD2 matching over 10 bases. CDR3 length: 15 amino acids. Per the germline V gene, CDR1 is SGHTA and CDR2 is FQGNSA. Trimming at V came to 6 bases and at J to 2 bases, leaving 7 bases not matched to a gene. This chain's CDR3 is CASRVLAGRTYEQYF. In DNA, the CDR3 is TGTGCCAGCAGGGTACTAGCGGGGCGGACCTACGAGCAGTACTTC.

This clonotype was observed at least ten times. The CDR3 coding sequence is TGTGCCAGCAGCTTACCCGGAACTACCCCCTACGAGCAGTACTTC. It is translated as CASSLPGTTPYEQYF. The J gene is TRBJ2-7, the V gene TRBV11-3; D uncertain. CDR1 and CDR2 (germline): SGHNT, YENEEA. The germline V and J ends were trimmed by 2 bases and 2 bases, with 13 bases remaining between them. This CDR3 region has 15 residues.

The chain joins TRBV20-1 to TRBJ2-1, with a possible D match to TRBD2 (6 bases). CDR1 is DFQATT and CDR2 is SNEGSKA in the germline V gene (reference sequence). This CDR3 has 14 residues. With 5 bases removed from V and 4 bases from J, the gap between germline ends came to 15 bases. CDR3: CSAPRDWDYNEQFF. CDR3 in DNA: TGCAGTGCTCCCCGGGACTGGGATTACAATGAGCAGTTCTTC.

This clonotype was observed once. The V call is TRBV19, the J call TRBJ2-2, with no clear D. The CDR3 has 14 residues. The V and J ends lost 1 base and 4 bases respectively, with 7 bases between them. Germline values: CDR1 LNHDA, CDR2 SQIVND (reference sequence). Here the CDR3 reads CASSIVAVTGELFF. DNA for the CDR3: TGTGCCAGTAGTATAGTGGCAGTCACCGGGGAGCTGTTTTTT.

This clonotype showed up many times. The chain carries TRBV10-3 and TRBJ2-7; TRBD2 matches 11 bases. The CDR3 covers 15 residues. Germline CDR1 is ENHRY and CDR2 is SYGVKD. After removal of 6 bases from V and 4 bases from J, the junction contained 8 bases not matched to a gene. The CDR3 is CAISSPTSGNYEQYF. The CDR3 DNA is TGTGCCATCAGCTCTCCGACTAGCGGGAATTACGAGCAGTACTTC.